This T cell receptor (beta chain) is drawn from a study of T cell repertoires in cytomegalovirus infection. Study context: Public signatures in TCR beta pointed to CMV infection and matching HLA type.

V trimming: 5 bases; J trimming: 2 bases; junction bases outside the gene matches: 2. This CDR3 spans 13 amino acids. Germline loops: CDR1 SEHNR, CDR2 FQNEAQ (reference sequence). One entry per CDR3 protein results from TCRdb running MiXCR on the reads. This table holds about 180,000 distinct CDR3 sequences, approximately 15% found once. This clonotype was detected a few times. Its antigen is not known. General study points: Carriers of CMV plus the relevant HLA were identified by cumulative public TCR beta family frequency. Ex vivo, HLA-C-restricted CMV-specific TCR beta clonotypes prevailed over the rest of the response.

The sequence was obtained from a human donor in good health (CMV status not recorded). Some clones in this sample may be carry-over from other donors' samples. The sample was PBMCs. This chain joins TRBV7-9 and TRBJ1-1; 7 bases map to TRBD1. In DNA form, the CDR3 reads TGTGCCAGCAGCGACAGGGTTAACACTGAAGCTTTCTTT. It codes for CASSDRVNTEAFF.